Sequencing of this T cell receptor (beta chain) was carried out in a study of early T cells in non-severe SARS-CoV-2 infection (dated by TCRdb to the early 2020s). Study-wide context: Because TCR sequencing was done on bulk RNA from unsorted whole blood, the alpha and beta chains could not be paired. The research as a whole found: VDJdb matching was skewed toward anti-spike CD8 responses and likely underestimated virus-specific expansions, missing private and CD4 specificities.

In its sample, this clonotype was seen a few times. The clone's antigen remains unknown. The sample holds no much larger clone one base away, and base qualities are not on file. The library was prepared using 5' RACE. Instrument on record: NextSeq 500. To correct for sequencing error and PCR bias, the TCR library protocol tagged individual cDNA molecules with unique molecular identifiers. Sequencing covered both TCR alpha and beta chains, and within each sample the abundances of alpha and beta sequences were tightly co-correlated. The study's processing was this. Decombinator V4 was used to perform V gene, J gene and CDR3 annotation of TCR sequences. TCRs were defined as expanded if a significant change between any two time points was detected under a Poisson model with p below 0.0001. Abundances of TCRs were expressed as counts per million after normalisation to the total number of TCRs sequenced in each sample. MAIT TCRs were defined by TRAV1-2 paired with TRAJ12, TRAJ20 or TRAJ33, and iNKT TCRs by TRAV10 paired with TRAJ18. VDJdb, accessed 1 November 2021, was searched for CMV, EBV and SARS-CoV-2 annotated TCRs, excluding TCRs annotated for multiple antigens. TCRdb passed the public sequencing reads through fastp at Q25 and MiXCR, retaining productive beta sequences. Rows with one shared CDR3 protein collapse into an entry with the most common genes and DNA. The V and J calls reflect TCRdb's pipeline rather than the authors' work. The sample contains approximately 110,000 distinct CDR3 sequences, more than 12% of them found a single time. The ten largest account for 21% of the sample.

Per the germline V gene (reference sequence), DFQATT is the CDR1 and SNEGSKA is the CDR2. The CDR3 holds 13 amino acids from the cysteine to the phenylalanine. Of all the DNA, just the CDR3 is kept, 39 bases in frame from base 1. The junction carries 11 bases between V and J, which are trimmed by 3 bases and 2 bases respectively. This was a case-control study nested in a cohort of healthcare workers in London, UK, who had nasopharyngeal swab PCR tests and blood samples taken every week. Healthcare workers were recruited during the week of the UK lockdown, between 23 and 31 March 2020, and followed weekly for up to roughly 15 weeks.

The TCR was taken from an adult who was a healthcare worker with PCR-confirmed SARS-CoV-2 infection or an uninfected control (not recorded which). The rearrangement joined TRBV20-1 to TRBJ2-7; the D element could tentatively be TRBD1 or TRBD2, as 5 bases agree for each. Source material: whole blood. The CDR3 in this case is CSASGTDTYEQYF. The DNA reads TGCAGTGCTAGCGGGACGGACACCTACGAGCAGTACTTC.